This T cell receptor (beta chain) was documented in a study of molecular identifiers for immune sequencing clone quantification. Whole-study findings and limits: The share of molecules held by clones above 20 RNA copies was over 97% in effector cells and under 1% in naive cells.

A CD8+CD4-CCR7+CD45RA+ phenotype served as the sorting definition for naive CD8 T cells. This clonotype came up many times. Its antigen is not known. Previously reported methods and listed TCR primers produced the bulk TCR libraries. TCRdb re-analysed the PCR reads in MiXCR, keeping a single row per CDR3 protein. Of 400,000 to 600,000 distinct CDR3 sequences in the sample, over 20% were seen once. The CDR3 runs 13 residues. With 4 bases removed from V and 1 base from J, the gap between germline ends came to 7 bases. Germline CDR1 PRHDT, CDR2 FYEKMQ (reference sequence). This TCR came from a human donor in good health. Some libraries in this study had Jurkat cell RNA spiked in. Sample: naive CD8+ T cells from blood, with Jurkat cell RNA spiked in. Subset reported: FACS-sorted CD8+CD4-CCR7+CD45RA+ naive T cells. The V call is TRBV13, the J call TRBJ1-1; D remains ambiguous. The CDR3 sequence is CASSSGKNTEAFF. The CDR3 DNA sequence: TGTGCCAGCAGCTCCGGGAAGAACACTGAAGCTTTCTTT.